The 21 T cell receptor beta chains given below trace back to one sample, sequenced in a study of regulatory T cells in long-lasting Graves disease. Specified time point: newly diagnosed GD, antithyroid drugs for less than 3 months. From RNA extracted from PBMCs, the TCR library was made. Researchers made TCR beta libraries by using iRepertoire HTBI primers and running Arm-PCR on CDR3 regions. TCRdb re-derived calls from the multiplex PCR reads in MiXCR, one entry per CDR3 protein. Of about 540,000 distinct CDR3 sequences in the sample, roughly 12% were seen once. These same records also appear under a second study, on T cells in Graves' hyperthyroidism and ophthalmopathy.

The sample here was peripheral blood mononuclear cells (PBMCs), taken at new diagnosis, from a patient treated with antithyroid drugs. All receptors come from a man younger than 45 with Graves disease.

The rearrangement uses TRBV7-6 and TRBJ2-7, with a weak D call TRBD1 (7 bases). The germline CDR1 and CDR2 sequences are SGHVS and FNYEAQ. This CDR3 region has 15 residues. Trimming cost V 2 bases and J 5 bases, with 16 bases left between them. The CDR3 region has the DNA TGTGCCAGCAGCTTAACATCGGGCAGGGGGGACGAGCAGTACTTC. Its protein is CASSLTSGRGDEQYF.

In this sample, this clonotype turned up many times. A much larger clone sits a single nucleotide away, making a read error possible. The CDR3 end shows no conserved phenylalanine or tryptophan, and so a read error is likely. This chain connects TRBV3-1 to TRBJ2-5, with no clear D. CDR3 length: 12 residues. CDR1 is LGHDT and CDR2 is YNNKEL in the germline V gene (reference sequence). Trimming stripped 0 bases from V and 8 bases from J, with 7 bases between. The CDR3 is CASSQEFETQYL. The CDR3 DNA is TGTGCCAGCAGCCAAGAATTTGAAACCCAGTACCTC.

Only a few counts were recorded for this clonotype. The chain has TRBV20-1 and TRBJ2-5; TRBD2 aligns across 9 bases. V dropped 7 bases and J dropped 0; count of bases not matched to a gene: 15. CDR3 size: 17 residues. CDR1 is DFQATT and CDR2 is SNEGSKA in the germline V gene (reference sequence). The CDR3 sequence is CSGAGGTRYADQETQYF. The CDR3 DNA follows: TGCAGTGGGGCGGGGGGGACAAGGTATGCTGACCAAGAGACCCAGTACTTC.

This clonotype was seen many times. The genes are TRBV27 and TRBJ2-3; D call uncertain. CDR1 is MNHEY and CDR2 is SMNVEV in the germline V gene (reference sequence). V was trimmed by 5 bases and J by 2 bases, leaving 11 bases between them. CDR3 size: 14 residues. CDR3 sequence (DNA): TGTGCCAGCAGTCTGGTCGACCACACAGATACGCAGTATTTT. This gives the protein CASSLVDHTDTQYF.

As to this clonotype: Possible read error: a much larger clone is one base away. The chain joins TRBV3-1 to TRBJ2-7; D ambiguous. Germline assignment: CDR1 LGHDT and CDR2 YNNKEL (reference sequence). The CDR3 sequence is 16 residues long. Trimming took 5 bases from V and 5 from J, leaving 22 bases between them. The CDR3 is CASSNWLSVMFHEQYF. The CDR3 DNA follows: TGTGCCAGCAGCAACTGGCTTAGTGTCATGTTCCACGAGCAGTACTTC.

At least ten counts were recorded for this clonotype. The genes are TRBV28 and TRBJ2-5; TRBD2 might be the D (5 bases). V dropped 6 bases and J dropped 2 bases, with 10 bases sitting between them. CDR1 is MDHEN and CDR2 is SYDVKM in the germline V gene. The CDR3 loop spans 13 amino acids. CDR3 sequence: CASRIGGQETQYF. CDR3 DNA sequence: TGTGCCAGCAGAATCGGAGGTCAAGAGACCCAGTACTTC.

This clonotype was recorded at least ten times. The J gene is TRBJ1-2, the V gene TRBV5-8; D is perhaps TRBD1 (6 bases). Germline V gene lookup returns CDR1 SGHTS and CDR2 YDEGEE. Trimming removed 5 bases from V and 3 bases from J, with 14 bases in between. There are 14 residues in the CDR3. CDR3 residues: CASRIQGRDYGYTF. DNA for the CDR3: TGTGCCAGCAGGATCCAGGGGAGGGACTATGGCTACACCTTC.

The table lists this clonotype with many counts. The chain combines TRBV12-3 or TRBV12-4 with TRBJ2-7; D is ambiguous. CDR3 size: 13 residues. V was shortened by 1 base and J by 6 bases, with 10 bases between the two germline ends. The CDR3 protein is CASSLDGRGEQYF. Written as DNA, the CDR3 is TGTGCCAGCAGTTTAGACGGACGTGGCGAGCAGTACTTC.

At least ten counts were recorded for this clonotype. V is TRBV27 and J is TRBJ2-1; no reliable D call. Germline CDR1 is MNHEY and CDR2 is SMNVEV (reference sequence). This CDR3 spans 13 amino acids. With 3 bases removed from V and 5 bases from J, the gap between germline ends came to 8 bases. CDR3 bases: TGTGCCAGCAGTTTTCGCCCTAACAATGAGCAGTTCTTC. Protein: CASSFRPNNEQFF.

This chain links TRBV27 with TRBJ2-7; 8 bases agree with TRBD2. V lost 6 bases, J lost 7 bases, and 14 bases stayed unmatched. The CDR3 extends over 15 amino acids. Germline CDR1 MNHEY, CDR2 SMNVEV (reference sequence). The CDR3 protein is CASSPTRRGGEEQYF. The CDR3, as DNA: TGTGCCAGCAGCCCGACCCGTCGGGGGGGAGAGGAGCAGTACTTC.

In its sample, this clonotype was seen many times. The rearrangement joins TRBV11-2 to TRBJ2-3; 8 bases match TRBD2. The CDR3 length is 16 residues. The germline CDR1 and CDR2 sequences are SGHAT and FQNNGV. V lost 3 bases, J lost 3 bases, and 8 bases stayed unmatched. The chain's CDR3 is CASSLWSGRVTDTQYF. The DNA of the CDR3 is TGTGCCAGCAGCTTGTGGAGCGGGAGAGTAACAGATACGCAGTATTTT.

The chain carries TRBV7-2 and TRBJ2-1; weak D call: TRBD2 (5 bases). This CDR3 contains 14 residues. The V end lost 5 bases, the J end lost 9 bases, and 17 bases lay between the germline ends. Looked up from germline, CDR1 is SGHTA and CDR2 is FQGNSA. The CDR3 DNA follows: TGTGCCAGCAGCCAAACCGGGGTGTTTGGTGAGCAGTTCTTC. This gives the protein CASSQTGVFGEQFF.

This clonotype was seen at least ten times. The rearrangement links TRBV12-3 or TRBV12-4 to TRBJ2-1, with D uncertain. The CDR3 covers 14 residues. V was cut by 3 bases and J by 3 bases, with 9 bases left in between. This CDR3 is CASSFHQLYNEQFF. DNA for the CDR3: TGTGCCAGCAGTTTCCATCAGCTCTACAATGAGCAGTTCTTC.

This clonotype was recorded at least ten times. The chain recombines TRBV5-1 with TRBJ2-1, with no clear D. Germline CDR1 is SGHRS and CDR2 is YFSETQ. V was pared by 4 bases and J by 6 bases, with 17 bases between. There are 15 residues in the CDR3. The CDR3 DNA reads TGCGCCAGCAGCCTTGACCTCCTTGGCGGCAATGAGCAGTTCTTC. Residues: CASSLDLLGGNEQFF.

This clonotype was observed many times. This chain uses TRBV25-1 with TRBJ1-4; TRBD1 is a possible D gene (5 bases). V lost 1 base to trimming and J lost 4 bases, with 7 bases between them. CDR1 MGHDK and CDR2 SYGVNS come from the germline V gene. This CDR3 spans 14 amino acids. The CDR3 here is CASSESGLNEKLFF. CDR3 in DNA: TGTGCCAGCAGTGAATCAGGGCTTAATGAAAAACTGTTTTTT.

Of note for this clonotype: One end of the junction varies from germline; a read error may be responsible. This rearrangement joins TRBV18 to TRBJ1-5; D ambiguous. Germline V gene data show CDR1 as KGHSH and CDR2 as LQKENI. The CDR3 spans 16 residues. CDR3 sequence (DNA): TGTGCCAGCCCACCCCGGAAGGGAGGCTCCAATCAGCCCCAGCATTTT. This gives the protein CASPPRKGGSNQPQHF.

This clonotype was seen a single time. Its ends do not fully match the called genes, so a read error is possible. This chain joins TRBV24-1 and TRBJ2-3, with D perhaps TRBD2 (6 bases). This CDR3 comprises 19 residues. CDR1 KGHDR and CDR2 SFDVKD come from the germline V gene. This CDR3 reads CATSDALVGSGTSTDRQYF. Here the CDR3 DNA reads TGTGCCACCAGTGATGCCCTGGTAGGTAGCGGAACTAGCACAGATAGGCAGTATTTT.

This clonotype occurred many times. The V gene is TRBV29-1, the J gene TRBJ2-1; no definite D call. The CDR3 runs 13 residues. V shed 5 bases and J shed 4 bases, with 12 bases lying between them. CDR1 is SQVTM, CDR2 ANQGSEA, per germline. CDR3 sequence: CSVLPWPYNEQFF. CDR3 DNA sequence: TGCAGCGTTCTACCGTGGCCGTACAATGAGCAGTTCTTC.

This clonotype was picked up a small number of times. CDR3 DNA sequence: TGCAGCGAGGGGAGGGGACGAGAGACCCAGTACTTC. As protein: CSEGRGRETQYF. The chain recombines TRBV29-1 with TRBJ2-5, with 7 bases lining up with TRBD2. The germline V gene encodes CDR1 SQVTM and CDR2 ANQGSEA. The CDR3 has 12 amino acids. Unmatched junction bases numbered 6, after V lost 7 bases and J lost 4 bases. The entire variable domain, with the rest obtained from reference TRBV29-1 and TRBJ2-5, is as follows: SAVISQKPSRDICQRGTSLTIQCQVDSQVTMMFWYRQQPGQSLTLIATANQGSEATYESGFVIDKFPISRPNLTFSTLTVSNMSPEDSSIYLCSEGRGRETQYFGPGTRLLVL.

J is TRBJ2-7 and V is TRBV27; 10 bases are shared with TRBD2. J was trimmed by 0 bases and V by 5 bases; bases with no gene match: 4. The CDR3 has 15 residues. CDR1 and CDR2 from the germline V gene are MNHEY and SMNVEV (reference sequence). CDR3 sequence reads: CASSKRTSGSYEQYF. CDR3 sequence (DNA): TGTGCCAGCAGTAAACGGACTAGCGGCTCCTACGAGCAGTACTTC.

This clonotype appeared many times. The chain employs TRBV2 and TRBJ1-6; weak D call: TRBD1 (6 bases). Trimming shortened V by 4 bases and J by 10 bases, and 14 bases separated the two germline ends. The germline CDR1 and CDR2 sequences are SNHLY and FYNNEI. The CDR3 is 14 residues long. This CDR3 is CASSGTGKESPLHF. CDR3 in DNA: TGTGCCAGCAGTGGTACAGGGAAGGAGTCACCCCTCCACTTT.